This is a list of T cell receptor beta chains from one sample in a study of beta chain features in type 1 diabetes. Repertoires were generated with immunoSEQ multiplex PCR, while TCRdb's copy carries only in-frame clones and drops some. The repertoire consists of some 290,000 clones, with 13% to 15% occurring once and the leading ten covering around 0.016%. Sequencing was carried out using naive CD4+ T cells from blood. All receptors come from a man under 40 with type 1 diabetes. Each CDR3 is given with its conserved first and last residue. D genes are given only for firm matches. The size entry is marked missing in some rows and otherwise reads once, few, many or a size class.

DNA: TGTGCCACCAGGGGCGGGGCCAACGTCCTGACTTTC
CDR3: CATRGGANVLTF
J: TRBJ2-6
V: TRBV2
D: NA
size: NA

DNA: TGCGCCAGCAGCTTGGTAGCGGGGAACTACGAGCAGTACTTC
CDR3: CASSLVAGNYEQYF
J: TRBJ2-7
V: TRBV5-1
D: TRBD2
size: NA

DNA: TGTGCCAGCTCCTCGACAGGGGCTGGCCAAGAGACCCAGTACTTC
CDR3: CASSSTGAGQETQYF
J: TRBJ2-5
V: TRBV27
D: TRBD1
size: NA

DNA: TGTGCCAGCGGCCCCTCGGGGGCCAACGTCCTGACTTTC
CDR3: CASGPSGANVLTF
J: TRBJ2-6
V: TRBV2
D: NA
size: few

DNA: TGTGCCAGCAGCCCAGGGACAGGGGGCTCCTACGAGCAGTACTTC
CDR3: CASSPGTGGSYEQYF
J: TRBJ2-7
V: TRBV11-2
D: TRBD1
size: NA

DNA: TGTGCCTGGAGAGCAACCGGTGTTTACAATGAGCAGTTCTTC
CDR3: CAWRATGVYNEQFF
J: TRBJ2-1
V: TRBV30
D: NA
size: NA

DNA: TGTGCCAGCAGTGTCGCGGGCTCCTACGAGCAGTACTTC
CDR3: CASSVAGSYEQYF
J: TRBJ2-7
V: TRBV6-1
D: NA
size: few

DNA: TGCGCCAGCAGCCCGACTAGCGGGAGAGAATACAATGAGCAGTTCTTC
CDR3: CASSPTSGREYNEQFF
J: TRBJ2-1
V: TRBV4-1
D: TRBD2
size: NA

DNA: TGTGCCAGCAGCGCGCGACTAGCGGACTACAATGAGCAGTTCTTC
CDR3: CASSARLADYNEQFF
J: TRBJ2-1
V: TRBV7-9
D: TRBD2
size: few

DNA: TGTGCCAGCAGTTTTAAAGGAGATGGCGAGCAGTACTTC
CDR3: CASSFKGDGEQYF
J: TRBJ2-7
V: TRBV27
D: NA
size: NA

DNA: TGTGCCAGCAGCGTAACCGGGACTAGCGGGTCCTACGAGCAGTACTTC
CDR3: CASSVTGTSGSYEQYF
J: TRBJ2-7
V: TRBV9
D: TRBD2
size: NA

DNA: TGTGCCAGCAGCTTAGGAGGGACATCCGTAGAGACCCAGTACTTC
CDR3: CASSLGGTSVETQYF
J: TRBJ2-5
V: TRBV7-2
D: NA
size: NA

DNA: TGTGCCAGTTCGGACAGGGGGCGTTATGGCTACACCTTC
CDR3: CASSDRGRYGYTF
J: TRBJ1-2
V: TRBV19
D: TRBD1
size: few

DNA: TGTGCCAGCAGCGAGGAATACGAGCAGTACTTC
CDR3: CASSEEYEQYF
J: TRBJ2-7
V: TRBV7-9
D: NA
size: NA

DNA: TGTGCCAGCAGTTTGGCCCGGAGCACTGAAGCTTTCTTT
CDR3: CASSLARSTEAFF
J: TRBJ1-1
V: TRBV28
D: NA
size: few

DNA: TGCAGTGCTAGCGCGAGTTACGAGCAGTACTTC
CDR3: CSASASYEQYF
J: TRBJ2-7
V: TRBV20-1
D: NA
size: few

DNA: TGCGCCAGCACTACTAGCTCCCGTGAAGATACGCAGTATTTT
CDR3: CASTTSSREDTQYF
J: TRBJ2-3
V: TRBV5-1
D: NA
size: few

DNA: TGTGCCTGGAGTCCCAGCTCTGGGGCCAACGTCCTGACTTTC
CDR3: CAWSPSSGANVLTF
J: TRBJ2-6
V: TRBV30
D: NA
size: few

DNA: TGTGCCAGCAGTGACCCTATCCAGCCCCAGCATTTT
CDR3: CASSDPIQPQHF
J: TRBJ1-5
V: TRBV6-1
D: NA
size: NA

DNA: TGTGCCAGCACCGAGGGGGCAGTGTACGTTGGGGAGCAGTACTTC
CDR3: CASTEGAVYVGEQYF
J: TRBJ2-7
V: TRBV28
D: TRBD1
size: few

DNA: TGTGCCAGCAGTACCCAGGGGCAGCAAGAGCAGTACTTC
CDR3: CASSTQGQQEQYF
J: TRBJ2-7
V: TRBV2
D: NA
size: NA

DNA: TGTGCCAGCAGCTCTACTAGCCAGGAGACCCAGTACTTC
CDR3: CASSSTSQETQYF
J: TRBJ2-5
V: TRBV7-9
D: NA
size: few

DNA: TGCGCCAGCAGCCAGACTAGCGGGACCTCCTACAATGAGCAGTTCTTC
CDR3: CASSQTSGTSYNEQFF
J: TRBJ2-1
V: TRBV5-1
D: TRBD2
size: few

DNA: TGTGCCAGCAGCCCCAGAGCGGGAGAGGGATACAATGAGCAGTTCTTC
CDR3: CASSPRAGEGYNEQFF
J: TRBJ2-1
V: TRBV5-4
D: TRBD2
size: few

DNA: TGTGCCAGCAGTTACAGGAACTATGGCTACACCTTC
CDR3: CASSYRNYGYTF
J: TRBJ1-2
V: TRBV27
D: NA
size: NA

DNA: TGTGCCAGCAGTTTAGTGACTAGCGTCGAGCAGTTCTTC
CDR3: CASSLVTSVEQFF
J: TRBJ2-1
V: TRBV27
D: TRBD2
size: NA

DNA: TGTGCCAGCGAAACGGGTGGCCCGTTATATGAGCAGTTCTTC
CDR3: CASETGGPLYEQFF
J: TRBJ2-1
V: TRBV28
D: NA
size: NA

DNA: TGTGCCAGCAGCCCCGGACTAGCGGGGCGGTCCTACAATGAGCAGTTCTTC
CDR3: CASSPGLAGRSYNEQFF
J: TRBJ2-1
V: TRBV9
D: TRBD2
size: few

DNA: TGTGCCAGTAGTATACAGGGCGTTTCTCAGCCCCAGCATTTT
CDR3: CASSIQGVSQPQHF
J: TRBJ1-5
V: TRBV19
D: NA
size: few

DNA: TGTGCCAGCAGCTTAGTGGGGGGATACGAGCAGTACTTC
CDR3: CASSLVGGYEQYF
J: TRBJ2-7
V: TRBV7-8
D: NA
size: few

DNA: TGTGCCAGCAGCGTAGGAGTAACTGGGGAGGAGACCCAGTACTTC
CDR3: CASSVGVTGEETQYF
J: TRBJ2-5
V: TRBV9
D: NA
size: few

DNA: TGCGCCAGCAGCTTGGAAGTCCTCTTCGCCTCCGGGGGAGAGCAGTACTTC
CDR3: CASSLEVLFASGGEQYF
J: TRBJ2-7
V: TRBV5-1
D: NA
size: few

DNA: TGTGCCAGCAAGGCGTCAGGGAACTATGGCTACACCTTC
CDR3: CASKASGNYGYTF
J: TRBJ1-2
V: TRBV27
D: NA
size: NA

DNA: TGTGCCAGCAGTTTACAGTATGAAGCTTTCTTT
CDR3: CASSLQYEAFF
J: TRBJ1-1
V: TRBV28
D: NA
size: NA

DNA: TGTGCCAGCAGGATCAGGGGAGGGAATGAAAAACTGTTTTTT
CDR3: CASRIRGGNEKLFF
J: TRBJ1-4
V: TRBV28
D: NA
size: NA

DNA: TGCGCCAGCAGCTTGCAGGGGGCGGCAGATACGCAGTATTTT
CDR3: CASSLQGAADTQYF
J: TRBJ2-3
V: TRBV5-1
D: TRBD1
size: NA

DNA: TGCAGCGTTGAAGTCCTAACAGGGGGCGCTGAGCAGTTCTTC
CDR3: CSVEVLTGGAEQFF
J: TRBJ2-1
V: TRBV29-1
D: TRBD1
size: few

DNA: TGCAGCGTTGAGCGGGGACCCACAGATACGCAGTATTTT
CDR3: CSVERGPTDTQYF
J: TRBJ2-3
V: TRBV29-1
D: NA
size: NA

DNA: TGTGCCAGCAGTCCGATCATGAGCTCCTACAATGAGCAGTTCTTC
CDR3: CASSPIMSSYNEQFF
J: TRBJ2-1
V: TRBV6-4
D: NA
size: NA

DNA: TGTGCCAGCAGTGACAGGGGAAACGAGCAGTACTTC
CDR3: CASSDRGNEQYF
J: TRBJ2-7
V: TRBV2
D: NA
size: NA

DNA: TGTGCCAGCAGTTTAGGAGTATTCCAGCATTTT
CDR3: CASSLGVFQHF
J: TRBJ1-5
V: TRBV28
D: NA
size: few

DNA: TGTGCCAGCAGCCCCGCGTCCGGGATTAGCCCCTACGAGCAGTACTTC
CDR3: CASSPASGISPYEQYF
J: TRBJ2-7
V: TRBV5-4
D: NA
size: NA

DNA: TGTGCCAGCAGTCCTCAAAACTCCTTCACGCCGCAGTATTTT
CDR3: CASSPQNSFTPQYF
J: TRBJ2-3
V: TRBV27
D: NA
size: NA

DNA: TGTGCCTGGAGTGTAGATACAGGGGTAAATCAGCCCCAGCATTTT
CDR3: CAWSVDTGVNQPQHF
J: TRBJ1-5
V: TRBV30
D: TRBD1
size: few

DNA: TGTGCCAGCAGCCAAGCCGGGACAGGGACTGGCTACACCTTC
CDR3: CASSQAGTGTGYTF
J: TRBJ1-2
V: TRBV14
D: TRBD1
size: NA

DNA: TGTGCCAGCAGTTTCGGACTATCTGAGCAGTTCTTC
CDR3: CASSFGLSEQFF
J: TRBJ2-1
V: TRBV7-3
D: NA
size: few

DNA: TGTGCCAGCAGCTTCACAGGGGGTGAGGAGCAGTTCTTC
CDR3: CASSFTGGEEQFF
J: TRBJ2-1
V: TRBV7-9
D: TRBD1
size: NA

DNA: TGTGCCAGCAGTCTCCCCACAGATACGCAGTATTTT
CDR3: CASSLPTDTQYF
J: TRBJ2-3
V: TRBV28
D: NA
size: few